This T cell receptor (beta chain) was profiled in a study of early T cells in non-severe SARS-CoV-2 infection. Study at large: Sequenced bulk RNA came from whole blood that was unsorted, and chains were unpaired.

Note on this clonotype: The antigen is unknown.

The TCR library protocol was used to attach unique molecular identifiers. These identifiers were attached to individual cDNA molecules. TCRdb itself ran the 5' RACE reads through MiXCR, one entry per CDR3 protein. The sample includes more than 45,000 distinct CDR3 sequences, roughly 6.1% of them seen just once. Trimming took 6 bases from V and 3 from J, leaving 12 bases between them. CDR3 length equals 12 residues. The germline V gene has CDR1 DFQATT and CDR2 SNEGSKA (reference sequence). General study results and limits: Private and CD4 specificities were missed by VDJdb matching, which favored anti-spike CD8 responses.

This specimen was whole blood, taken at baseline. The chain links TRBV20-1 to TRBJ2-7, with D unclear. The sequence was collected from an adult who was a healthcare worker with PCR-confirmed SARS-CoV-2 infection or an uninfected control (not recorded which). The CDR3 DNA reads as TGCAGTGCGCACCTAGATCTCTACGAGCAGTACTTC. Its protein product is CSAHLDLYEQYF.